The 24 T cell receptor beta chains in this list originate from one sample, sequenced in a study of cytomegalovirus exposure and HLA in healthy donors. Use of 60 Vbeta and 13 Jbeta primers characterized the PCR. The data were produced by immunoSEQ multiplex PCR, yet TCRdb's version contains in-frame clones alone and is incomplete. This sample yields 200,000 to 250,000 clones, of which roughly 80% are seen a single time; about 0.22% belongs to the top ten. Sample: PBMCs. The origin of the receptors is a girl aged 2-9 years in good health and CMV-seronegative.

The V call is TRBV5-1, the J call TRBJ1-1; D unclear. The germline V gene has CDR1 SGHRS and CDR2 YFSETQ. Trimming removed 0 bases at V and 2 bases at J, with 11 bases between. The CDR3 loop spans 15 amino acids. CDR3 amino acids: CASSLGVGRNTEAFF. The CDR3 DNA reads as TGCGCCAGCAGCTTGGGGGTAGGGAGAAACACTGAAGCTTTCTTT.

The chain couples TRBV7-9 to TRBJ2-1; unclear D gene. V shed 9 bases and J shed 3 bases, with 6 bases lying between them. Germline loops: CDR1 SEHNR, CDR2 FQNEAQ (reference sequence). The length of the CDR3 is 11 residues. CDR3 sequence (DNA): TGTGCCAGTGTCTTCTACAATGAGCAGTTCTTC. This sequence encodes CASVFYNEQFF.

The chain employs TRBV14 and TRBJ2-1; D perhaps matches TRBD2 (5 bases). Per germline, CDR1 SGHDN and CDR2 FVKESK. V was shortened by 4 bases and J by 4 bases, with 17 bases between the two germline ends. CDR3 length: 16 residues. The CDR3 sequence is CASSPRGSPVYNEQFF. DNA of the CDR3: TGTGCCAGCAGCCCACGGGGTTCCCCCGTTTACAATGAGCAGTTCTTC.

The chain couples TRBV19 to TRBJ1-2; TRBD1 is a possible D gene (5 bases). The CDR3 is 17 amino acids. CDR1 and CDR2 (germline): LNHDA, SQIVND (reference sequence). With 2 bases removed from V and 0 bases from J, the gap between germline ends came to 16 bases. CDR3 loop: CASSIISAGLTNYGYTF. The DNA for the CDR3 is TGTGCCAGTAGTATAATTTCCGCAGGGCTTACTAACTATGGCTACACCTTC. Complete variable domain (other parts from reference TRBV19 and TRBJ1-2): DGGITQSPKYLFRKEGQNVTLSCEQNLNHDAMYWYRQDPGQGLRLIYYSQIVNDFQKGDIAEGYSVSREKKESFPLTVTSAQKNPTAFYLCASSIISAGLTNYGYTFGSGTRLTVV.

The rearrangement joins TRBV5-1 to TRBJ2-1; 7 bases are shared with TRBD2. The CDR3 consists of 16 residues. Per the germline V gene, CDR1 is SGHRS and CDR2 is YFSETQ. V trimming: 2 bases; J trimming: 4 bases; junction bases outside the gene matches: 9. This CDR3 reads CASSFAPGGPYNEQFF. For the CDR3, the DNA is TGCGCCAGCAGCTTTGCCCCGGGAGGTCCTTACAATGAGCAGTTCTTC.

This clone has a handful of counts. CDR3 region: CAGQGPNSGNTIYF. CDR3 DNA sequence: TGTGCCGGACAGGGCCCAAACTCTGGAAACACCATATATTTT. This chain uses TRBV2 with TRBJ1-3; the match to TRBD1 covers 8 bases. The CDR3 is 14 amino acids. The V segment lost 11 bases and the J segment 0 bases; nucleotides outside the gene matches: 6. Germline lookup yields CDR1 SNHLY and CDR2 FYNNEI.

The sample holds a few counts of this clone. This chain links TRBV27 with TRBJ2-6; 8 bases are shared with TRBD1. The CDR3 contains 20 residues. J gave up 0 bases and V 3 bases, and 13 bases lay outside the gene matches. The V gene's germline CDR1 is MNHEY and CDR2 SMNVEV (reference sequence). The CDR3 DNA reads as TGTGCCAGCAGTTTTAGGACAGGGCGCAGACTCCCCTCTGGGGCCAACGTCCTGACTTTC. Translated, it gives CASSFRTGRRLPSGANVLTF.

The chain employs TRBV28 and TRBJ2-7, with a tentative D call TRBD1 (6 bases). The CDR3 is made up of 15 amino acids. Per the germline V gene, CDR1 is MDHEN and CDR2 is SYDVKM. V was cut by 2 bases and J by 1 base, with 12 bases left in between. For the CDR3, the DNA is TGTGCCAGCAGTTTACTGATGACAGGTTCCTACGAGCAGTACTTC. Its translation: CASSLLMTGSYEQYF.

The chain recombines TRBV27 with TRBJ2-2, with TRBD2 as a possible D gene (5 bases). Germline V lookup: CDR1 MNHEY, CDR2 SMNVEV (reference sequence). The V and J ends lost 4 bases and 8 bases respectively, with 8 bases between them. The CDR3 spans 12 residues. CDR3 protein: CASSSPGGELFF. The CDR3 DNA follows: TGTGCCAGCAGTTCCCCGGGGGGGGAGCTGTTTTTT.

This clone was recorded only once. V usage is TRBV30 and J usage is TRBJ2-3, with D maybe TRBD2 (6 bases). In germline, CDR1 is GTSNPN, CDR2 SVGIG (reference sequence). V shed 0 bases and J shed 3 bases, with 7 bases lying between them. CDR3 size: 13 residues. The CDR3 spells CAWSVGGTDTQYF. The CDR3 bases are TGTGCCTGGAGTGTGGGAGGAACAGATACGCAGTATTTT.

The chain employs TRBV7-9 and TRBJ2-1; no clear D. The CDR3 is made up of 18 amino acids. Germline V gene data show CDR1 as SEHNR and CDR2 as FQNEAQ (reference sequence). Trimming left V 1 base short and J 0 bases short, with 16 bases between. The CDR3: CASSLVELILSSYNEQFF. CDR3 nucleotides: TGTGCCAGCAGCTTAGTCGAACTGATCTTAAGCTCCTACAATGAGCAGTTCTTC.

This rearrangement joins TRBV19 to TRBJ1-3, with no clear D. The V end was cut by 9 bases, the J end by 0 bases, with 15 bases between. Germline V lookup: CDR1 LNHDA, CDR2 SQIVND (reference sequence). The CDR3 runs 15 residues. CDR3 sequence: CASRSIRNSGNTIYF. Written as DNA, the CDR3 is TGTGCCAGCAGATCCATACGAAACTCTGGAAACACCATATATTTT.

This sequence joins TRBV5-1 and TRBJ1-2; the D gene is possibly TRBD1 (6 bases). V was trimmed by 7 bases and J by 4 bases, leaving 26 bases between them. Germline loops: CDR1 SGHRS, CDR2 YFSETQ. The CDR3 covers 17 residues. The CDR3 nucleotides are TGCGCCAGCGGACACCAGGACAGCATATTGGCCGCCTATGGCTACACCTTC. Translating gives CASGHQDSILAAYGYTF. The whole variable domain, remainder taken from reference TRBV5-1 and TRBJ1-2, is KAGVTQTPRYLIKTRGQQVTLSCSPISGHRSVSWYQQTPGQGLQFLFEYFSETQRNKGNFPGRFSGRQFSNSRSEMNVSTLELGDSALYLCASGHQDSILAAYGYTFGSGTRLTVV.

The chain is built from TRBV27 and TRBJ2-7; 9 nucleotides align to TRBD1. J was trimmed by 2 bases and V by 6 bases; bases with no gene match: 14. The CDR3 has 17 amino acids. Germline V gives CDR1 MNHEY, CDR2 SMNVEV (reference sequence). CDR3 DNA: TGTGCCAGCAGACCGGGACAGGGTCGCCTTTTAACCTACGAGCAGTACTTC. The encoded protein is CASRPGQGRLLTYEQYF.

J is TRBJ2-5 and V is TRBV6-1; 9 bases match TRBD1. Germline-derived CDR1 and CDR2 are MNHNS and SASEGT. V shed 4 bases and J 5 bases; nucleotides not matched to a gene: 8. The CDR3 covers 15 residues. The chain's CDR3 is CASSGGQGLWETQYF. CDR3 coding DNA: TGTGCCAGCAGTGGCGGACAGGGGCTTTGGGAGACCCAGTACTTC.

With regard to this clone: Within the sample, other DNA sequences also encode this same CDR3. This rearrangement joins TRBV6-6 to TRBJ1-5; TRBD1 agrees at 7 bases. Germline V gives CDR1 MNHNY, CDR2 SVGAGI (reference sequence). Trimming took 2 bases from V and 4 from J; bases not matched to a gene: 2. The CDR3 is made up of 14 amino acids. CDR3 DNA: TGTGCCAGCAGTTACCGACAGGGTAATCAGCCCCAGCATTTT. It translates to CASSYRQGNQPQHF.

The CDR3 region is CASSLDRVTDTQYF. CDR3 DNA sequence: TGTGCCAGCAGCTTAGACAGGGTCACAGATACGCAGTATTTT. This chain joins TRBV7-6 and TRBJ2-3; possibly TRBD1 for D (6 bases). In germline, CDR1 is SGHVS, CDR2 FNYEAQ. CDR3 size: 14 residues. Trimming shortened V by 1 base and J by 2 bases, and 7 bases separated the two germline ends.

The chain employs TRBV9 and TRBJ1-2; 8 nucleotides agree with TRBD1. The germline V gene has CDR1 SGDLS and CDR2 YYNGEE. The CDR3 spans 14 residues. Trimming cost V 0 bases and J 7 bases; bases outside gene matches: 5. The DNA of the CDR3 is TGTGCCAGCAGCGTAGAACGGACAGGGCCTGGCTACACCTTC. This sequence encodes CASSVERTGPGYTF.

This chain uses TRBV6-6 with TRBJ2-5; D perhaps matches TRBD2 (6 bases). The DNA matches TRBJ2-7 better at its end, which makes the J call doubtful. The CDR3 covers 15 residues. Germline V gives CDR1 MNHNY, CDR2 SVGAGI (reference sequence). DNA of the CDR3: TGTGCCAGCAGTTACAGGGGACTCAGCGGCTACGAGCAGTACTTC. It translates to CASSYRGLSGYEQYF.

The chain joins TRBV7-3 to TRBJ2-3, with TRBD1 as a possible D gene (5 bases). V was trimmed by 5 bases and J by 1 base, leaving 10 bases between them. The CDR3 covers 14 residues. Germline V CDR1 and CDR2: SGHTA, FQGTGA. CDR3 amino acids: CASSTGTRTDTQYF. The DNA for the CDR3 is TGTGCCAGCAGCACAGGAACACGCACAGATACGCAGTATTTT.

The CDR3 sequence: CASGLVGRNTYEQYF. DNA for the CDR3: TGTGCCAGCGGACTTGTAGGACGGAATACCTACGAGCAGTACTTC. This sequence joins TRBV5-4 and TRBJ2-7, with D perhaps TRBD2 (5 bases). The V end was cut by 7 bases, the J end by 2 bases, with 19 bases between. CDR1 and CDR2 (germline): SGHNT, YYREEE (reference sequence). This CDR3 region has 15 residues.

The J gene is TRBJ1-2, the V gene TRBV25-1; 7 bases are shared with TRBD1. The CDR3 runs to 15 residues. V was pared by 6 bases and J by 8 bases, with 15 bases of the junction left unmatched. CDR1 is MGHDK and CDR2 is SYGVNS in the germline V gene. The CDR3 DNA sequence: TGTGCCAGCAGGAAAGGGGGCCAGGGGTTGGGCGGCTACACCTTC. The encoded protein is CASRKGGQGLGGYTF.

V and J are TRBV19 and TRBJ2-3; 14 positions agree with TRBD2. Germline trimming cut 3 bases from V and 6 bases from J; bases unmatched to any gene: 5. Looked up from germline, CDR1 is LNHDA and CDR2 is SQIVND (reference sequence). CDR3 length equals 16 residues. The CDR3, as DNA: TGTGCCAGTAGTATGGGACTAGCGGGAGCCCAGGATACGCAGTATTTT. This translates into CASSMGLAGAQDTQYF.

Comment on this clone: This CDR3 is also generated by other DNA sequences in the sample. This chain links TRBV5-6 with TRBJ1-5; D is uncertain. The CDR3 extends over 15 amino acids. Trimming cost V 4 bases and J 0 bases, with 11 bases left between them. Germline V gene sequence: CDR1 SGHDT, CDR2 YYEEEE. CDR3 sequence reads: CASSPAGYSNQPQHF. CDR3 nucleotide sequence: TGTGCCAGCAGCCCCGCGGGATATAGCAATCAGCCCCAGCATTTT.